The clone carrying this TCR beta chain was picked up a small number of times. No antigen is known for it. TCRdb re-analysed the 5' RACE reads in MiXCR, keeping a single row per CDR3 protein. The table shows fewer than 250,000 distinct CDR3 sequences, with just over 15% occurring only once. The source of the sample is a study of T-cell memory formation after mild COVID-19. Findings and caveats of the study: Prior to infection, memory already included some responding clones, suggesting cross-reactive memory joined.

Trimming cost V 7 bases and J 3 bases, with 10 bases left between them. Germline V lookup: CDR1 MNHNS, CDR2 SASEGT. The CDR3 contains 12 residues. What was sequenced was PBMCs or a T cell subset sorted from them (not recorded which). This sequence originates from an adult woman who had mild COVID-19 (a few samples of this study predate the infection). Cell type and time point are not known. This chain links TRBV6-1 with TRBJ2-7; D may be TRBD1 or TRBD2 (5 bases each). The CDR3 reads CASKRGVYEQYF. The CDR3 DNA reads as TGTGCCAGCAAAAGGGGAGTCTACGAGCAGTACTTC.